Listed below are T cell receptor beta chains from one sample, sequenced in a study of blood T cell repertoires in COVID-19. Profiling relied on immunoSEQ multiplex PCR, and the TCRdb table lists in-frame clones only, not all of them. The top ten hold more than 8% of the sample, which has around 140,000 clones, approximately 80% seen once. The sequencing input was peripheral blood. These TCRs come from a human donor in a cohort sampled during active COVID-19. Each CDR3 is given with its conserved first and last residue. A D gene is named only where the DNA matches it firmly. Clone size is stated in some rows and not others, as once, few, many or a class when expanded.

v_gene	abundance	d_gene	j_gene	CDR3aa	CDR3nt
TRBV5-1	-	-	TRBJ1-1	CASSLDRANTEAFF	TGCGCCAGCAGCTTGGACAGGGCGAACACTGAAGCTTTCTTT
TRBV3-1/TRBV3-2	-	TRBD2	TRBJ2-1	CASSVSGTSSYNEQFF	TGTGCCAGCAGCGTTAGCGGGACTAGCTCCTACAATGAGCAGTTCTTC
TRBV2	-	TRBD1	TRBJ1-3	CASLWDRGSGNTIYF	TGTGCCAGCCTATGGGACAGGGGATCTGGAAACACCATATATTTT
TRBV18	-	TRBD1	TRBJ2-5	CASSHGQGARETQYF	TGTGCCAGCTCACACGGACAGGGGGCGCGAGAGACCCAGTACTTC
TRBV10-3	-	-	TRBJ2-1	CANSVEVYNEQFF	TGTGCCAATAGCGTGGAGGTTTACAATGAGCAGTTCTTC
TRBV18	-	TRBD1	TRBJ2-2	CASSPGQGAAGELFF	TGTGCCAGCTCACCCGGACAGGGGGCTGCCGGGGAGCTGTTTTTT
TRBV2	-	TRBD2	TRBJ2-3	CASRTLAGRGDTQYF	TGTGCCAGCAGAACACTAGCGGGCCGAGGGGATACGCAGTATTTT
TRBV3-1/TRBV3-2	few	-	TRBJ1-1	CASSLPSRETEAFF	TGTGCCAGCAGCCTCCCCTCGAGGGAGACTGAAGCTTTCTTT
TRBV5-4	-	TRBD2	TRBJ2-7	CASSSNLASGAYEQYF	TGTGCCAGCAGCTCGAATCTGGCTAGCGGGGCATACGAGCAGTACTTC
TRBV18	-	TRBD1	TRBJ1-4	CASSPTSGQGIDEKLFF	TGTGCCAGCTCACCAACCTCGGGACAGGGTATAGATGAAAAACTGTTTTTT
TRBV7-2	-	TRBD1	TRBJ2-7	CASSLLTGQGTYEQYF	TGTGCCAGCAGCTTACTTACGGGACAGGGGACCTACGAGCAGTACTTC
TRBV3-1/TRBV3-2	-	-	TRBJ1-2	CASSQDLRVVRGGYTF	TGTGCCAGCAGCCAAGATCTGAGGGTGGTGCGAGGTGGCTACACCTTC
TRBV5-6	-	-	TRBJ1-3	CASSLNSLSGNTIYF	TGTGCCAGCAGCTTGAACAGTCTCTCTGGAAACACCATATATTTT
TRBV6-1	-	TRBD1	TRBJ1-1	CASSEAGQGRGYTEAFF	TGTGCCAGCAGTGAAGCCGGACAGGGGAGAGGGTACACTGAAGCTTTCTTT
TRBV7-9	few	-	TRBJ2-3	CASSLSYGLATDTQYF	TGTGCCAGCAGCTTATCGTACGGACTGGCCACAGATACGCAGTATTTT
TRBV28	-	TRBD2	TRBJ2-3	CASSGQGGTDTQYF	TGTGCCAGCAGTGGGCAGGGAGGGACAGATACGCAGTATTTT
TRBV27	-	TRBD2	TRBJ2-2	CASSVLSGHQTGELFF	TGTGCCAGCAGTGTCCTTAGCGGGCACCAAACCGGGGAGCTGTTTTTT
TRBV14	-	TRBD2	TRBJ2-7	CASSPWGGLAGRPHEQYF	TGTGCCAGCAGCCCATGGGGGGGACTAGCGGGACGTCCCCACGAGCAGTACTTC